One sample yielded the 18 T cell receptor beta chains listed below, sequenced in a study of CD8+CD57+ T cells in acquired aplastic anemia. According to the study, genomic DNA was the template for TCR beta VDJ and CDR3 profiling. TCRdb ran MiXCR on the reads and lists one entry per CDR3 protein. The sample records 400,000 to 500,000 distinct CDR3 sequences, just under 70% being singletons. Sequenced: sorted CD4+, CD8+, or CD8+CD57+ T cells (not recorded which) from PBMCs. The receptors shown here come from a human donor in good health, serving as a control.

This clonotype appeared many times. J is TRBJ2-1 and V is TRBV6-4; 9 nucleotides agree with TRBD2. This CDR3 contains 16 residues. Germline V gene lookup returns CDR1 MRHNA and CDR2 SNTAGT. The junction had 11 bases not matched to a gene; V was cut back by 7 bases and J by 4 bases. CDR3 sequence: CASILGRLAGYNEQFF. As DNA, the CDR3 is TGTGCCAGCATCCTGGGTAGGCTAGCGGGATACAATGAGCAGTTCTTC.

Here the CDR3 reads CASTPGANVLTF. In DNA form, the CDR3 reads TGTGCCAGTACCCCTGGGGCCAACGTCCTGACTTTC. This rearrangement joins TRBV19 to TRBJ2-6; D gene unclear. Germline V gene lookup returns CDR1 LNHDA and CDR2 SQIVND (reference sequence). This CDR3 region has 12 residues. Deletions cut 7 bases from V and 2 bases from J, with 3 bases between.

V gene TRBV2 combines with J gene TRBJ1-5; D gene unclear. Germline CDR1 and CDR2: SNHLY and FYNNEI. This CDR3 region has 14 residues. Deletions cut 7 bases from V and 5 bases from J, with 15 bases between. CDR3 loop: CASTKLRADQPQHF. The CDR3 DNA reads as TGTGCCAGCACTAAGCTACGGGCAGATCAGCCCCAGCATTTT.

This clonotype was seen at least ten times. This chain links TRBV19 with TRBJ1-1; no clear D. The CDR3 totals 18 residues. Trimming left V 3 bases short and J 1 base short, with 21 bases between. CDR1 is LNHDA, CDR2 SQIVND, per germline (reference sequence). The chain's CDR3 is CASSIAFPGDTSNTEAFF. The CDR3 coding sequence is TGTGCCAGTAGTATCGCTTTCCCAGGCGACACTTCGAACACTGAAGCTTTCTTT.

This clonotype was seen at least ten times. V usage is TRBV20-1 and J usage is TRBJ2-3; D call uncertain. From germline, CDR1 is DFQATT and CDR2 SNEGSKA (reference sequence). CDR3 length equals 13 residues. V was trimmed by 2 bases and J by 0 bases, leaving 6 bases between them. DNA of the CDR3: TGCAGTGCTAGAAGCGACAGCACAGATACGCAGTATTTT. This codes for CSARSDSTDTQYF.

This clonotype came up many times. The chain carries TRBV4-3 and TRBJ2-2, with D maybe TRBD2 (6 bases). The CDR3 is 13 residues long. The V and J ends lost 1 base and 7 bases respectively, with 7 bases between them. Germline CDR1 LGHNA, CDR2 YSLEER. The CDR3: CASSQGGVGELFF. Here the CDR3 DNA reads TGCGCCAGCAGCCAAGGGGGGGTCGGGGAGCTGTTTTTT.

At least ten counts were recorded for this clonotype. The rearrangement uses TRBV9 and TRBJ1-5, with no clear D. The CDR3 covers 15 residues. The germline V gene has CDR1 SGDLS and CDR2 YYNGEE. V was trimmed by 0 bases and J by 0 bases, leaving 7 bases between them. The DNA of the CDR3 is TGTGCCAGCAGCGTAGAGGGCTATAGCAATCAGCCCCAGCATTTT. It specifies CASSVEGYSNQPQHF.

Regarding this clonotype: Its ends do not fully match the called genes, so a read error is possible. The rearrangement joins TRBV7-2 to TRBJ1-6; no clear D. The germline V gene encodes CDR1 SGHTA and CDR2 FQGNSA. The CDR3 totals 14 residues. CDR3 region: CASSLRPRRSAHEF. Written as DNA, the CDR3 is TGTGCCAGCAGCTTGAGGCCGCGCCGTTCCGCCCATGAGTTT.

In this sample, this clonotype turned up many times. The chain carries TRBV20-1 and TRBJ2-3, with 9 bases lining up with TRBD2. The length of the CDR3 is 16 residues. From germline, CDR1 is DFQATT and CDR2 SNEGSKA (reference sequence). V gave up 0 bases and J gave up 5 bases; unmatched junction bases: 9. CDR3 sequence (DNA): TGCAGTGCTAGAGATGATCAGCGGGGGGACCTAGATACGCAGTATTTT. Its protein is CSARDDQRGDLDTQYF.

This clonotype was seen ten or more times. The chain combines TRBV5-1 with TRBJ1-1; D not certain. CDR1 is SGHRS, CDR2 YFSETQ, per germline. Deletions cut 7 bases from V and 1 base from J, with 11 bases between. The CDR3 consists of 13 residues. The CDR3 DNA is TGCGCCAGCGGCCGGACGGCGAACACTGAAGCTTTCTTT. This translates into CASGRTANTEAFF.

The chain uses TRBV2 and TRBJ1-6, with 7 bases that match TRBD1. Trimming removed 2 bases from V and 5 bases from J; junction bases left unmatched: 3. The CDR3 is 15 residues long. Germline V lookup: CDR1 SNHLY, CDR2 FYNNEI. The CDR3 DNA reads TGTGCCAGCAGTGAACGCCAGGGGGATAATTCACCCCTCCACTTT. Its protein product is CASSERQGDNSPLHF.

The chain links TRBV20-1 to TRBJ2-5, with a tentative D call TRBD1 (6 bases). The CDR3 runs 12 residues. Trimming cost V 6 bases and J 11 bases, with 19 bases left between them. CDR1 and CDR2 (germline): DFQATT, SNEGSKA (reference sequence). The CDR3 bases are TGCAGTGCCCCTGCCCAGGGGAAAGGTCAGTACTTC. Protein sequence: CSAPAQGKGQYF.

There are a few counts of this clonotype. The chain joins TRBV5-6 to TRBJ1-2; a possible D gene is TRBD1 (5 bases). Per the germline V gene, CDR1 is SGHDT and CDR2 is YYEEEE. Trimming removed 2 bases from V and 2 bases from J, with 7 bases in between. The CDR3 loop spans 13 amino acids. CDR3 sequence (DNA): TGTGCCAGCAGCTTCGGGGACAACTATGGCTACACCTTC. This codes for CASSFGDNYGYTF.

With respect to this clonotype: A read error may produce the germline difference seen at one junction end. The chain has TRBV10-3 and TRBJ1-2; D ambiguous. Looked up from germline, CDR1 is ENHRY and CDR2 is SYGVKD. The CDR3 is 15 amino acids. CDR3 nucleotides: TGTGCCAGCAGTGAGACGGTGCAGACTATCTATGGCTACACCTTC. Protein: CASSETVQTIYGYTF.

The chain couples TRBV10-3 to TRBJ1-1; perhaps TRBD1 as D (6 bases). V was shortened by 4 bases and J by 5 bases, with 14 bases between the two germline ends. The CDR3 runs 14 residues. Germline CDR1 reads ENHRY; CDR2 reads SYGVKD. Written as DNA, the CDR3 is TGTGCCATCAGTGGCTACAGGGTTGGTACTGAAGCTTTCTTT. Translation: CAISGYRVGTEAFF.

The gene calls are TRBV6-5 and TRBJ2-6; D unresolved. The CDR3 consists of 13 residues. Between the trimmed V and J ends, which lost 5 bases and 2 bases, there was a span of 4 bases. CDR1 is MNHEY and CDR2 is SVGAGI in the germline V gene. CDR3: CASSPPGANVLTF. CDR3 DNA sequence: TGTGCCAGCAGTCCTCCTGGGGCCAACGTCCTGACTTTC.

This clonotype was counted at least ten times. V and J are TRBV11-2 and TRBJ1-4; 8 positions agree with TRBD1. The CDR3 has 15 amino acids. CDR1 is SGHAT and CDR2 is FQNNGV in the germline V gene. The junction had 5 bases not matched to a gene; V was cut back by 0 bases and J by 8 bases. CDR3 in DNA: TGTGCCAGCAGCTTAGACTCGGACAGGGTAGAAAAACTGTTTTTT. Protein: CASSLDSDRVEKLFF.

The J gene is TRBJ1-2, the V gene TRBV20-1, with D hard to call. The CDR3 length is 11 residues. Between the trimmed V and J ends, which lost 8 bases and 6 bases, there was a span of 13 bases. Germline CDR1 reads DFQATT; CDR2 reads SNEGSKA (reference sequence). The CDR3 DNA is TGCAGTTCAGGCTCCACGGATGGCTACACCTTC. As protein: CSSGSTDGYTF.